This record covers a single T cell receptor beta chain. The data originate from a study of identical twins. Per the germline V gene, CDR1 is MNHEY and CDR2 is SMNVEV (reference sequence). This CDR3 spans 14 amino acids. The V gene end was trimmed by 5 bases and the J gene end by 5 bases; junction bases not matched to a gene: 8. MiXCR, applied by TCRdb to the 5' RACE reads, yields one record per CDR3 protein. Of more than 200,000 distinct CDR3 sequences listed, about 14% are singletons. The sequence was collected from a woman between 18 and 29 years old in good health. The chain uses TRBV27 and TRBJ2-5; 7 positions agree with TRBD2. Sample: memory (CD45RO+) T cells sorted from blood. The CDR3 here is CASSRNGGWETQYF. In nucleotides, the CDR3 is TGTGCCAGCAGTCGGAACGGGGGGTGGGAGACCCAGTACTTC.